This TCR beta chain is drawn from a study of T cells in Graves' hyperthyroidism and ophthalmopathy. Study at large: The blood sample was taken at first diagnosis, before treatment began.

Diagnosing involved the use of clinical symptoms, serum thyroxine and TRAb, thyroid ultrasound and orbital computed tomography. Study-wide results and limits: The authors' 13 V-J model separated ophthalmopathy from stable hyperthyroidism. Blood samples included most of the expanded thyroid clonotypes exceeding 0.001.

There are many counts of this clonotype. What it binds is not known. Template material for amplifying TCR beta CDR3 regions consisted of RNA transcripts. The HTBI primer set was used in a first-round RT-PCR of the TCR CDR3. Via MiXCR, TCRdb re-called the multiplex PCR reads, giving one row per CDR3 protein. This sample has some 560,000 distinct CDR3 sequences, with less than 15% found just once. The sample taken for sequencing was blood. The receptor's source is a woman between 40 and 55 years old with Graves' hyperthyroidism.

The CDR3, as DNA: TGTGCCAGCAGTTTTAGGCTAGCGGGAGTCTACGAGCAGTACTTC. Amino acid sequence: CASSFRLAGVYEQYF. The rearrangement links TRBV12-3 or TRBV12-4 to TRBJ2-7; the match to TRBD2 covers 10 bases. With V trimmed by 3 bases and J by 3 bases, 5 bases remained unmatched. The CDR3 contains 15 residues.